This T cell receptor beta chain was retrieved from a study of control samples from healthy donors and cancer patients. This CDR3 spans 17 amino acids. The V gene's germline CDR1 is LNHDA and CDR2 SQIVND (reference sequence). The ends were cut back, 8 bases at V and 7 bases at J, with 27 bases in the middle. The method was immunoSEQ multiplex PCR; TCRdb's version includes in-frame clones alone and lacks a portion of them. This table has 35,000 to 55,000 clones, 60% to 80% appearing once. Sample: formalin-fixed, paraffin-embedded tissue. The origin of this receptor is a male donor with melanoma. The chain links TRBV19 to TRBJ2-1; TRBD1 or TRBD2 may be the D gene (6 bases each). CDR3 loop: CASLPRPGASPTNEQFF. The DNA of the CDR3 is TGTGCCAGTCTCCCCCGACCGGGGGCTAGCCCGACTAATGAGCAGTTCTTC. Drawing the rest from reference TRBV19 and TRBJ2-1, the complete variable domain is DGGITQSPKYLFRKEGQNVTLSCEQNLNHDAMYWYRQDPGQGLRLIYYSQIVNDFQKGDIAEGYSVSREKKESFPLTVTSAQKNPTAFYLCASLPRPGASPTNEQFFGPGTRLTVL.